The 26 T cell receptor beta chains reported below all come from one sample, sequenced in a study of OX40 agonist ivuxolimab in advanced cancers. Profiled with immunoSEQ multiplex PCR; TCRdb holds only in-frame clones, not every one. The sample holds tens of thousands of clones, around 84% seen once. The sample here was CD4+ or CD8+ T cells sorted from blood, taken in a trial of the OX40 agonist ivuxolimab. Receptors were obtained from an adult with an advanced solid tumor such as melanoma, head and neck, liver or kidney cancer.

The chain recombines TRBV30 with TRBJ2-7, with a tentative D call TRBD2 (5 bases). Per germline, CDR1 GTSNPN and CDR2 SVGIG (reference sequence). V was shortened by 4 bases and J by 3 bases, with 10 bases between the two germline ends. CDR3 length: 12 residues. CDR3 loop: CAWNPGDYEQYF. CDR3 DNA sequence: TGTGCCTGGAATCCCGGGGACTACGAGCAGTACTTC.

The chain recombines TRBV27 with TRBJ1-6; D is unclear. The germline gives CDR1 MNHEY, CDR2 SMNVEV (reference sequence). The CDR3 loop spans 12 amino acids. With 1 base removed from V and 10 bases from J, the gap between germline ends came to 5 bases. CDR3 nucleotides: TGTGCCAGCAGTTTATTCGGATCACCCCTCCACTTT. It is translated as CASSLFGSPLHF.

J is TRBJ2-1 and V is TRBV7-2; 8 nucleotides line up with TRBD1. The CDR3 is 16 residues long. The germline V gene has CDR1 SGHTA and CDR2 FQGNSA. Unmatched junction bases numbered 10, after V lost 5 bases and J lost 4 bases. Here the CDR3 reads CASSQSDRGAYNEQFF. Here the CDR3 DNA reads TGTGCCAGCAGCCAAAGTGACAGGGGCGCTTACAATGAGCAGTTCTTC.

V gene TRBV9 combines with J gene TRBJ1-6, with 7 bases identical to TRBD1. Trimming cost V 3 bases and J 7 bases; bases outside gene matches: 10. This CDR3 region has 16 residues. CDR1 SGDLS and CDR2 YYNGEE come from the germline V gene. CDR3 amino acids: CASSEGGGSWNSPLHF. The CDR3, as DNA: TGTGCCAGCAGCGAGGGAGGGGGCTCTTGGAATTCACCCCTCCACTTT.

V usage is TRBV4-2 and J usage is TRBJ1-3; TRBD1 might be the D (5 bases). Trimming shortened V by 2 bases and J by 1 base, and 15 bases separated the two germline ends. The CDR3 has 17 amino acids. Germline V gene data show CDR1 as LGHNA and CDR2 as YNFKEQ. CDR3 sequence reads: CASSQRGRPLSGNTIYF. The CDR3 DNA is TGTGCCAGCAGCCAACGGGGCAGGCCTTTATCTGGAAACACCATATATTTT.

The chain employs TRBV7-8 and TRBJ2-7; D assignment may be TRBD1 or TRBD2 (5 bases each). In germline, CDR1 is SGHVS, CDR2 FQNEAQ. The CDR3 length is 16 residues. V shed 5 bases and J shed 4 bases, with 21 bases lying between them. The DNA of the CDR3 is TGTGCCAGCAGCCCTCCGGGGCCCCTTAGGGGATACGAGCAGTACTTC. It codes for CASSPPGPLRGYEQYF.

CDR3 DNA: TGTGCCAGCAGGGACGGTAGGAGGGGGGGCTCCGAGCAGTACTTC. Translated, it gives CASRDGRRGGSEQYF. The J gene is TRBJ2-7, the V gene TRBV6-1; tentative D call: TRBD2 (7 bases). The V end lost 6 bases, the J end lost 6 bases, and 21 bases lay between the germline ends. Per the germline V gene, CDR1 is MNHNS and CDR2 is SASEGT. The CDR3 runs to 15 residues.

This clone appeared once. The chain has TRBV4-1 and TRBJ2-7; D remains unclear. This CDR3 spans 13 amino acids. The germline gives CDR1 MGHRA, CDR2 YSYEKL. V lost 5 bases and J lost 2, with 10 bases in between. This chain's CDR3 is CASSYGRPYEQYF. The CDR3 region has the DNA TGCGCCAGCAGCTACGGACGGCCCTACGAGCAGTACTTC.

The V call is TRBV5-1, the J call TRBJ1-3; possibly TRBD1 for D (5 bases). The CDR3 sequence is 15 residues long. CDR1 and CDR2 from the germline V gene are SGHRS and YFSETQ. Trimming removed 0 bases at V and 4 bases at J, with 11 bases between. The CDR3 DNA reads as TGCGCCAGCAGCTTGGTAGGGGCGACCGGAAACACCATATATTTT. Amino acid sequence: CASSLVGATGNTIYF.

The CDR3 loop is CASSYTGQGNEQFF. The CDR3 DNA reads TGTGCCAGCAGTTACACGGGACAGGGCAATGAGCAGTTCTTC. The chain joins TRBV6-6 to TRBJ2-1; 9 nucleotides line up with TRBD1. Germline V lookup: CDR1 MNHNY, CDR2 SVGAGI (reference sequence). Trimming cost V 2 bases and J 6 bases; bases outside gene matches: 2. The CDR3 is 14 amino acids.

The V gene is TRBV28, the J gene TRBJ2-5; 7 nucleotides agree with TRBD1. V lost 3 bases, J lost 2 bases, and 12 bases stayed unmatched. This CDR3 comprises 17 residues. Germline values: CDR1 MDHEN, CDR2 SYDVKM. This CDR3 is CASSFSRLRRGQETQYF. The CDR3, as DNA: TGTGCCAGCAGTTTCTCTCGACTCCGCAGGGGGCAAGAGACCCAGTACTTC.

This clone has just one count. The chain joins TRBV14 to TRBJ2-1; 9 nucleotides line up with TRBD1. CDR1 SGHDN and CDR2 FVKESK come from the germline V gene. CDR3 size: 16 residues. Losses at the gene ends were 4 bases for V and 0 bases for J; bases not matched to a gene: 4. The CDR3 region is CASSRLTGGSYNEQFF. Written as DNA, the CDR3 is TGTGCCAGCAGCCGTCTGACAGGGGGCTCCTACAATGAGCAGTTCTTC.

This chain joins TRBV21-1 and TRBJ1-2. TRBV21-1 is deemed a pseudogene. CDR3 length: 12 residues. CDR3 sequence (DNA): TGTGCCAGCAGCAATACAAGGGGGGACTACACCTTC. Its translation is CASSNTRGDYTF.

This rearrangement joins TRBV9 to TRBJ2-1; 8 nucleotides align to TRBD1. Looked up from germline, CDR1 is SGDLS and CDR2 is YYNGEE. With 0 bases clipped from V and 4 bases from J, the junction kept 3 bases outside the gene matches. The CDR3 runs 15 residues. The CDR3 loop reads CASSVGDRYYNEQFF. In DNA form, the CDR3 reads TGTGCCAGCAGCGTAGGGGACAGGTATTACAATGAGCAGTTCTTC.

This chain links TRBV9 with TRBJ2-3; 8 nucleotides align to TRBD2. The germline V gene has CDR1 SGDLS and CDR2 YYNGEE. J lost 4 bases, V lost 0 bases, and 4 bases had no gene match. The CDR3 contains 15 residues. CDR3 amino acids: CASSVEAGGADTQYF. In nucleotides, the CDR3 is TGTGCCAGCAGCGTAGAGGCGGGGGGCGCAGATACGCAGTATTTT.

The chain combines TRBV6-5 with TRBJ2-1; TRBD2 aligns across 10 bases. The CDR3 covers 15 residues. The junction had 4 bases not matched to a gene; V was cut back by 5 bases and J by 3 bases. Germline-derived CDR1 and CDR2 are MNHEY and SVGAGI. DNA of the CDR3: TGTGCCAGCAGTCCTAGCGGGGGACTCTACAATGAGCAGTTCTTC. This gives the protein CASSPSGGLYNEQFF.

The V gene is TRBV7-8, the J gene TRBJ2-1; the match to TRBD2 covers 11 bases. Germline V gives CDR1 SGHVS, CDR2 FQNEAQ. This CDR3 is 20 amino acids long. J lost 0 bases, V lost 3 bases, and 13 bases had no gene match. The CDR3 DNA follows: TGTGCCAGCAGCTTTCCAATTCCGGGACTAGCGGAGAGCTCCTACAATGAGCAGTTCTTC. It codes for CASSFPIPGLAESSYNEQFF. Full variable domain (outside the CDR3, taken from reference TRBV7-8 and TRBJ2-1): GAGVSQSPRYKVAKRGQDVALRCDPISGHVSLFWYQQALGQGPEFLTYFQNEAQLDKSGLPSDRFFAERPEGSVSTLKIQRTQQEDSAVYLCASSFPIPGLAESSYNEQFFGPGTRLTVL.

The J gene is TRBJ1-5, the V gene TRBV28; perhaps TRBD1 as D (5 bases). Germline CDR1 MDHEN, CDR2 SYDVKM. CDR3 length: 14 residues. V shed 6 bases and J shed 6 bases, with 15 bases lying between them. As DNA, the CDR3 is TGTGCCAGCAGCTTGGCCGGGGACGGTCAGCCCCAGCATTTT. It yields the protein CASSLAGDGQPQHF.

The chain uses TRBV27 and TRBJ2-7; the D call may be TRBD1 or TRBD2 (6 bases each). The V gene's germline CDR1 is MNHEY and CDR2 SMNVEV (reference sequence). This CDR3 has 13 amino acids. Trimming shortened V by 5 bases and J by 5 bases, and 13 bases separated the two germline ends. CDR3 region: CASSPGAPHEQYF. The CDR3 DNA follows: TGTGCCAGCAGTCCGGGGGCGCCCCACGAGCAGTACTTC.

V usage is TRBV10-1 and J usage is TRBJ2-4; tentative D call: TRBD2 (5 bases). CDR1 is WNHNN, CDR2 SYGVQD, per germline (reference sequence). The germline V and J ends were trimmed by 8 bases and 0 bases, with 26 bases remaining between them. This CDR3 has 19 amino acids. CDR3 sequence reads: CASYTPHGRASLAKNIQYF. Written as DNA, the CDR3 is TGCGCCAGCTACACCCCCCACGGGCGGGCCTCGTTAGCCAAAAACATTCAGTACTTC.

This clone was counted a single time. The genes are TRBV30 and TRBJ1-5; 7 bases map to TRBD1. The CDR3 contains 15 residues. With V trimmed by 3 bases and J by 2 bases, 7 bases remained unmatched. Germline V gene lookup returns CDR1 GTSNPN and CDR2 SVGIG (reference sequence). This CDR3 is CAWSDTGVGNQPQHF. As DNA, the CDR3 is TGTGCCTGGAGCGACACAGGGGTCGGCAATCAGCCCCAGCATTTT.

This clone was counted between two and nine times. V is TRBV7-9 and J is TRBJ1-5, with D hard to call. The CDR3 sequence is 14 residues long. V gave up 5 bases and J gave up 7 bases, with 15 bases separating them. The germline V gene encodes CDR1 SEHNR and CDR2 FQNEAQ (reference sequence). The CDR3 coding sequence is TGTGCCAGCAGCCCCATGGCGGGTGGACAGCCCCAGCATTTT. This gives the protein CASSPMAGGQPQHF.

V and J are TRBV27 and TRBJ2-7; TRBD2 aligns across 11 bases. Per germline, CDR1 MNHEY and CDR2 SMNVEV (reference sequence). V lost 5 bases to trimming and J lost 4 bases; unmatched junction nucleotides: 7. This CDR3 spans 15 amino acids. The CDR3: CASSPLLAGGYEQYF. CDR3 coding DNA: TGTGCCAGCAGTCCCCTTCTAGCGGGGGGTTACGAGCAGTACTTC.

J is TRBJ2-3 and V is TRBV5-1, with TRBD2 identical over 9 bases. Germline values: CDR1 SGHRS, CDR2 YFSETQ. CDR3 length: 17 residues. After removal of 6 bases from V and 2 bases from J, the junction contained 13 bases not matched to a gene. The CDR3 is CASTHGASGENTDTQYF. For the CDR3, the DNA is TGCGCCAGCACCCATGGGGCTAGCGGGGAAAACACAGATACGCAGTATTTT.

The chain links TRBV19 to TRBJ1-1; D possibly corresponds to TRBD1 (5 bases). With 4 bases removed from V and 1 base from J, the gap between germline ends came to 10 bases. CDR1 and CDR2 from the germline V gene are LNHDA and SQIVND (reference sequence). The CDR3 loop spans 14 amino acids. The CDR3 bases are TGTGCCAGTAGTACAGGGTGGGAGAACACTGAAGCTTTCTTT. It is translated as CASSTGWENTEAFF.

This chain joins TRBV28 and TRBJ2-3; tentatively, D is TRBD1 (7 bases). From germline, CDR1 is MDHEN and CDR2 SYDVKM. The CDR3 is made up of 15 amino acids. V was trimmed by 5 bases and J by 2 bases, leaving 14 bases between them. The CDR3 nucleotides read TGTGCCAGCAGTCAAACAGGGGACTCCACAGATACGCAGTATTTT. Its protein is CASSQTGDSTDTQYF.